The present T cell receptor beta chain was sequenced within a study of PD-1 blockade in classical Hodgkin lymphoma. Notes on the study in general: The diversity seen at baseline in complete responders resembled that of newly diagnosed patients.

Germline lookup yields CDR1 SQVTM and CDR2 ANQGSEA. Losses at the gene ends were 5 bases for V and 0 bases for J; bases not matched to a gene: 2. This CDR3 comprises 16 residues. Each and every patient relapsed after autologous stem cell transplantation, and patients got differing brentuximab vedotin exposure. Sequencing used immunoSEQ multiplex PCR; TCRdb keeps in-frame clones, though not all of them. Altogether about 27,000 clones are present, about 81% being singletons, with the ten largest covering around 35%. This clone was detected only once. Its antigen is still unknown. The sequence was collected from a human donor with classical Hodgkin lymphoma. Sequencing used peripheral blood mononuclear cells (PBMCs), obtained before the second cycle of nivolumab. The chain uses TRBV29-1 and TRBJ2-1, with 15 bases fitting TRBD2. CDR3 in amino acids: CSVSGLAGGSYNEQFF. The CDR3 nucleotides are TGCAGCGTTTCGGGACTAGCGGGGGGCTCCTACAATGAGCAGTTCTTC.